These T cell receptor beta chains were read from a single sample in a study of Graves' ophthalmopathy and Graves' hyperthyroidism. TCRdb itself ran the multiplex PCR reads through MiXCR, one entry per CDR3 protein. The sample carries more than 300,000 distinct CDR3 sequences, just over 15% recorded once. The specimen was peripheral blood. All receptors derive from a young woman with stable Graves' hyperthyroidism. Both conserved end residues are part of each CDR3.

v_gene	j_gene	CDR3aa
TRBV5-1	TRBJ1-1	CASSLAPGGNTEAFF
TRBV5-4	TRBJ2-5	CAIGGWETQYF
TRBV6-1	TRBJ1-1	CASSRTGQNTEAFF
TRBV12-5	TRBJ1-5	CASGLVGVGQPQHF
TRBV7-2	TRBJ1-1	CASSNTGTANTEAFF
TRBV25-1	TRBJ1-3	CASSELGVHNTIYF
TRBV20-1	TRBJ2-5	CSATSGGRVETQYF
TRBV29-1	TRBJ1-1	CSVAPWGQGNTEAFF
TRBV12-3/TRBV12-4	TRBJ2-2	CASAQGSGTATGELFF
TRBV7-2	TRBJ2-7	CASSLAGRTYEQYF
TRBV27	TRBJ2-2	CASSAWTRAFMTGELFF
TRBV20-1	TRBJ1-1	CSASTGIKTFEAFF